The 16 T cell receptor beta chains below come from one sample, sequenced in a study of blood T cell repertoires in COVID-19 (dated by TCRdb to the early 2020s). Libraries were made using the immunoSEQ multiplex PCR assay. The clones in this table, taken by TCRdb from immuneACCESS, are in-frame only. Not every clone is retained; where verified, under half of the shortfall comes from an unresolved V gene, and the cause of the rest is unknown. The sample table holds under 150,000 clones, of which roughly 88% were seen once. The ten top clones hold 6.5% to 10% of the sample. The sequenced sample was peripheral blood. These receptors were collected from a woman between 65 and 79 years old who had recovered from COVID-19.

This sequence joins TRBV7-2 and TRBJ2-1; D unresolved. CDR3 length equals 12 residues. Germline lookup yields CDR1 SGHTA and CDR2 FQGNSA. The ends were cut back, 6 bases at V and 6 bases at J, with 9 bases in the middle. CDR3 loop: CASRPTTNEQFF. In DNA form, the CDR3 reads TGTGCCAGCAGGCCAACTACCAATGAGCAGTTCTTC.

In DNA, the CDR3 is TGTGCCACCAGCAGAGAGGCGTCCTACAGACGAAACACCATATATTTT. Its translation: CATSREASYRRNTIYF. This chain joins TRBV15 and TRBJ1-3; D remains unclear. Between the trimmed V and J ends, which lost 0 bases and 5 bases, there was a span of 14 bases. Per the germline V gene, CDR1 is LNHNV and CDR2 is YYDKDF (reference sequence). The CDR3 is 16 amino acids.

The table lists this clone with a few counts. V is TRBV18 and J is TRBJ1-4; no clear D. The CDR3 loop spans 14 amino acids. The V end lost 3 bases, the J end lost 3 bases, and 8 bases lay between the germline ends. Germline CDR1 KGHSH, CDR2 LQKENI. As DNA, the CDR3 is TGTGCCAGCTCACCGGGCAGACCTAATGAAAAACTGTTTTTT. It translates to CASSPGRPNEKLFF. The full variable domain, with the rest looked up from reference TRBV18 and TRBJ1-4, is NAGVMQNPRHLVRRRGQEARLRCSPMKGHSHVYWYRQLPEEGLKFMVYLQKENIIDESGMPKERFSAEFPKEGPSILRIQQVVRGDSAAYFCASSPGRPNEKLFFGSGTQLSVL.

This clone was detected only once. The chain combines TRBV6-1 with TRBJ2-7, with D possibly TRBD1 on 5 matching bases. The CDR3 is 15 residues long. Germline values: CDR1 MNHNS, CDR2 SASEGT. The V gene lost 6 bases and the J gene lost 0 bases, with 15 bases spanning the gap. CDR3 loop: CASRKGHPSSYEQYF. CDR3 nucleotides: TGTGCCAGCAGGAAAGGACACCCGAGCTCCTACGAGCAGTACTTC.

The V gene is TRBV5-1, the J gene TRBJ1-5, with D unclear. The germline V gene has CDR1 SGHRS and CDR2 YFSETQ. The CDR3 totals 13 residues. V lost 0 bases and J lost 8, with 9 bases in between. As DNA, the CDR3 is TGCGCCAGCAGCTTGGGGGCCGGGGAGCCCCAGCATTTT. Translation: CASSLGAGEPQHF.

This chain links TRBV7-2 with TRBJ2-7; unclear D gene. CDR3 length equals 13 residues. V was pared by 5 bases and J by 0 bases, with 8 bases between. CDR1 is SGHTA and CDR2 is FQGNSA in the germline V gene. Here the CDR3 reads CASSPPSSYEQYF. The CDR3 bases are TGTGCCAGCAGCCCCCCGAGCTCCTACGAGCAGTACTTC.

DNA for the CDR3: TGTGCCAGCAGCGTCCGTTTGGGGGCCAGCTCGGATGAGCAGTTCTTC. This translates into CASSVRLGASSDEQFF. The rearrangement links TRBV7-3 to TRBJ2-1; perhaps TRBD1 as D (6 bases). CDR1 SGHTA and CDR2 FQGTGA come from the germline V gene. CDR3 length: 16 amino acids. Trimming stripped 5 bases from V and 8 bases from J, with 22 bases between.

The chain is built from TRBV28 and TRBJ1-2, with 10 bases lining up with TRBD1. V shed 3 bases and J 4 bases; nucleotides not matched to a gene: 5. This CDR3 is built from 15 residues. From germline, CDR1 is MDHEN and CDR2 SYDVKM. The CDR3 sequence is CASSFRDRGPYGYTF. In nucleotides, the CDR3 is TGTGCCAGCAGTTTCCGGGACAGGGGCCCCTATGGCTACACCTTC.

V gene TRBV5-1 combines with J gene TRBJ2-5; TRBD1 is a possible D gene (6 bases). CDR1 and CDR2 (germline): SGHRS, YFSETQ. Deletions cut 4 bases from V and 4 bases from J, with 17 bases between. The CDR3 is 15 residues long. CDR3 sequence: CASSNYGTRGETQYF. CDR3 DNA sequence: TGCGCCAGCAGCAACTACGGGACACGGGGAGAGACCCAGTACTTC.

The CDR3 protein is CASSLFRTIITRDTGELFF. The CDR3 bases are TGTGCCAGCAGTTTATTTCGGACAATCATAACTCGAGACACCGGGGAGCTGTTTTTT. V is TRBV28 and J is TRBJ2-2; weak D call: TRBD1 (5 bases). V was pared by 1 base and J by 3 bases, with 21 bases between. The CDR3 has 19 residues. In germline, CDR1 is MDHEN, CDR2 SYDVKM.

J is TRBJ1-6 and V is TRBV9; D is undetermined. The CDR3 runs 15 residues. Germline CDR1 is SGDLS and CDR2 is YYNGEE. V shed 4 bases and J shed 0 bases, with 8 bases lying between them. The CDR3 coding sequence is TGTGCCAGCAGCCGCGGGAGCTCCTATAATTCACCCCTCCACTTT. Protein product: CASSRGSSYNSPLHF.

The CDR3 DNA sequence: TGTGCCAGCAGTAACCCAGGGGGCAAGGGTGGCTACACCTTC. Its protein product is CASSNPGGKGGYTF. This chain links TRBV6-5 with TRBJ1-2; 8 nucleotides agree with TRBD1. V dropped 5 bases and J dropped 7; count of bases not matched to a gene: 9. Germline CDR1 MNHEY, CDR2 SVGAGI. The CDR3 covers 14 residues.

CDR3 amino acids: CASSSGGLAGEGETQYF. In DNA, the CDR3 is TGCGCCAGCAGCTCGGGCGGGCTAGCGGGAGAAGGCGAGACCCAGTACTTC. The chain is built from TRBV5-1 and TRBJ2-5, with 10 bases identical to TRBD2. This CDR3 has 17 residues. Germline-derived CDR1 and CDR2 are SGHRS and YFSETQ. V was pared by 3 bases and J by 5 bases, with 13 bases of the junction left unmatched.

The J gene is TRBJ1-4, the V gene TRBV4-2, with D possibly TRBD1 on 5 matching bases. V was pared by 4 bases and J by 0 bases, with 18 bases between. CDR3 length: 18 amino acids. CDR1 is LGHNA, CDR2 YNFKEQ, per germline. Written as DNA, the CDR3 is TGTGCCAGCAGCCTCTCGACAGCCCAAACTGCAACTAATGAAAAACTGTTTTTT. Protein: CASSLSTAQTATNEKLFF.

The chain is built from TRBV6-6 and TRBJ2-7; D unclear. CDR3 length: 12 residues. CDR1 and CDR2 from the germline V gene are MNHNY and SVGAGI (reference sequence). Trimming removed 0 bases at V and 2 bases at J, with 2 bases between. CDR3 protein: CASSYSTYEQYF. CDR3 nucleotides: TGTGCCAGCAGTTACTCTACCTACGAGCAGTACTTC.

This clone was recorded once. The chain is built from TRBV29-1 and TRBJ2-3, with 7 bases lining up with TRBD1. From germline, CDR1 is SQVTM and CDR2 ANQGSEA. The CDR3 extends over 17 amino acids. Trimming took 1 base from V and 2 from J; bases not matched to a gene: 12. The CDR3 DNA follows: TGCAGCGTTGAAGGCCACAGGGGAAAAGGACCCACAGATACGCAGTATTTT. This encodes CSVEGHRGKGPTDTQYF.